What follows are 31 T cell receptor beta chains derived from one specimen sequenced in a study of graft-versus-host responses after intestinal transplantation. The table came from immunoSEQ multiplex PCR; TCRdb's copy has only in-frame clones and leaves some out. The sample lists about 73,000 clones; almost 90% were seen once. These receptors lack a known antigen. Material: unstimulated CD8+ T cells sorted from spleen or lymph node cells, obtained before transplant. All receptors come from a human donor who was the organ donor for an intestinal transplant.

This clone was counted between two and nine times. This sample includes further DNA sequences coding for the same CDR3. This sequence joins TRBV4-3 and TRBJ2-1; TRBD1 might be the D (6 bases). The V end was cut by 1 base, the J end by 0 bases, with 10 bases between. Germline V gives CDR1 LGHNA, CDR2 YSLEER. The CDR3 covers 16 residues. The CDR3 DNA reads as TGCGCCAGCAGCCAAGTTTTACAGGGCTCCTACAATGAGCAGTTCTTC. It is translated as CASSQVLQGSYNEQFF.

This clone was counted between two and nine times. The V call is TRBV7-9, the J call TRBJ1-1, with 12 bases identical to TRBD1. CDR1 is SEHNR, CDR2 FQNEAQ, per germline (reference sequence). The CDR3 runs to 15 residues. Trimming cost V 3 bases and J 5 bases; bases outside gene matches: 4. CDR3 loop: CASSLGQGAGTEAFF. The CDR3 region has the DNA TGTGCCAGCAGCTTGGGACAGGGGGCGGGAACTGAAGCTTTCTTT.

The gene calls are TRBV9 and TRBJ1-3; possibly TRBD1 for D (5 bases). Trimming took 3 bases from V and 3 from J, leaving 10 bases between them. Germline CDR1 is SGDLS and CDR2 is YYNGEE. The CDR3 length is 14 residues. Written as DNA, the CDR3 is TGTGCCAGCAGCGGCTGGGGCAGTGGAAACACCATATATTTT. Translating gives CASSGWGSGNTIYF.

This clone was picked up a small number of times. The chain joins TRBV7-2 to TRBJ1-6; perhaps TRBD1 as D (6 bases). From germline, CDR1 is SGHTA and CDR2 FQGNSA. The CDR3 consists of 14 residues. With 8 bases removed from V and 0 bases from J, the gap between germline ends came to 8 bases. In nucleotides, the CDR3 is TGTGCCAGCGGGGACAACTCCTATAATTCACCCCTCCACTTT. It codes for CASGDNSYNSPLHF.

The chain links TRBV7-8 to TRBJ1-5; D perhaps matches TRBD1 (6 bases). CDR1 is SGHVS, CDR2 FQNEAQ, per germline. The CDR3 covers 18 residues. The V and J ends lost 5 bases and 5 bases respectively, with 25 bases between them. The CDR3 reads CASSRNSGTQYPHQPQHF. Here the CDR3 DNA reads TGTGCCAGCAGCCGAAACTCCGGGACACAGTACCCTCATCAGCCCCAGCATTTT.

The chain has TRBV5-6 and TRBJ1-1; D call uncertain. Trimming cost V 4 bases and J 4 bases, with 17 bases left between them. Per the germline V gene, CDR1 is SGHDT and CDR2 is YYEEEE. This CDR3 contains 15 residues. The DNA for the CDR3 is TGTGCCAGCAGCGGATGGCGGGAAGGACGCACTGAAGCTTTCTTT. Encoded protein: CASSGWREGRTEAFF. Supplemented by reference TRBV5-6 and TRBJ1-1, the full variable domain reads DAGVTQSPTHLIKTRGQQVTLRCSPKSGHDTVSWYQQALGQGPQFIFQYYEEEERQRGNFPDRFSGHQFPNYSSELNVNALLLGDSALYLCASSGWREGRTEAFFGQGTRLTVV.

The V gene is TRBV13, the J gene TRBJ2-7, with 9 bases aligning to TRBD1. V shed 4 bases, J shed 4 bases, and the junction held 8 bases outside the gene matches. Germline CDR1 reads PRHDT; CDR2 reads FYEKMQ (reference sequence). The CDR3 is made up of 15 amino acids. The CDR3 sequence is CASSWDRDERYEQYV. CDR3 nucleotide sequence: TGTGCCAGCAGCTGGGACAGGGACGAAAGATACGAGCAGTACGTC.

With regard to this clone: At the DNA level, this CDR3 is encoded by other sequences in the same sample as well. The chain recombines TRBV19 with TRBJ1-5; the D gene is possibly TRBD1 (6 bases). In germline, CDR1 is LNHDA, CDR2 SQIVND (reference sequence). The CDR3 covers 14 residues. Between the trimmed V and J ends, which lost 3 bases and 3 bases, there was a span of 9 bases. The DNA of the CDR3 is TGTGCCAGTAGTATCTGGGACAACAATCAGCCCCAGCATTTT. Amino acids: CASSIWDNNQPQHF.

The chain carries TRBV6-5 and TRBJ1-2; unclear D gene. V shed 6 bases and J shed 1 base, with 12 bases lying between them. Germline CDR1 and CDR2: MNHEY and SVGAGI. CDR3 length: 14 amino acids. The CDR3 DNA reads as TGTGCCAGCAGCCAAGGACGGGATAACTATGGCTACACCTTC. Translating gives CASSQGRDNYGYTF.

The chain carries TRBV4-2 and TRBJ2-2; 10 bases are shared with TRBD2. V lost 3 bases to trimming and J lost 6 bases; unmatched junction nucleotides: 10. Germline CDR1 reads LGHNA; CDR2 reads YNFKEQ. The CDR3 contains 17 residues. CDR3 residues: CASSHPKRGGGPGELFF. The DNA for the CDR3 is TGTGCCAGCAGCCATCCCAAGCGGGGGGGCGGTCCCGGGGAGCTGTTTTTT.

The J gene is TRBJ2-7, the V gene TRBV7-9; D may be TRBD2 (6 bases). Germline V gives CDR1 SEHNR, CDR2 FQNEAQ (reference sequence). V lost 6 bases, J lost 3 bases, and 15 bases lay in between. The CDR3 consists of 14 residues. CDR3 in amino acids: CASSRPPDYYEQYV. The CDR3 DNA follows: TGTGCCAGCAGTCGTCCTCCGGACTACTACGAGCAGTACGTC.

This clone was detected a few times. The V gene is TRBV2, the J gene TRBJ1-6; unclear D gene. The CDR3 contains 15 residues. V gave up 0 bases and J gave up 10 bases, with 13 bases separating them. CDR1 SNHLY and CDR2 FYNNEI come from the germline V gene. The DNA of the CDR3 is TGTGCCAGCAGTGAAGCGTTTGGCAAAACCTCACCCCTCCACTTT. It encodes CASSEAFGKTSPLHF.

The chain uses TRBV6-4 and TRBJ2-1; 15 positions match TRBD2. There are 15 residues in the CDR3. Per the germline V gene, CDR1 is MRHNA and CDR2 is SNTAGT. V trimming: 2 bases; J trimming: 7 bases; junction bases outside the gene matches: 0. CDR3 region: CASSDGTSGGNEQFF. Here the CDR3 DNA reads TGTGCCAGCAGTGACGGGACTAGCGGGGGGAATGAGCAGTTCTTC.

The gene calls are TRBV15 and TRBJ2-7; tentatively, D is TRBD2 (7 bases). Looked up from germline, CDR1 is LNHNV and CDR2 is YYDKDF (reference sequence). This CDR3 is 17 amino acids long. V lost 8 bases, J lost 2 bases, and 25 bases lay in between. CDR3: CATSPGEKRGYAYEQYV. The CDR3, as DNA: TGTGCCACCTCCCCAGGGGAGAAGCGGGGTTACGCCTACGAGCAGTACGTC.

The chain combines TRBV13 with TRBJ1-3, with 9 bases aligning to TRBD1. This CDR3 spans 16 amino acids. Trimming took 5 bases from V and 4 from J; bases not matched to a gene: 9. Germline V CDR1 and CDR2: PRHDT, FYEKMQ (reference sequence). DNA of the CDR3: TGTGCCAGCAGCCCCGTTTACAGGGGGCCGGGAAACACCATATATTTT. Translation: CASSPVYRGPGNTIYF.

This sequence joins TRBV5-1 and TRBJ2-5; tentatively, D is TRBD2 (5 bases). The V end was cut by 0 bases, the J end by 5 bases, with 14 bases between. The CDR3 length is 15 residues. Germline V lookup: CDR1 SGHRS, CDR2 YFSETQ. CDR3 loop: CASSLGEGRAETQYF. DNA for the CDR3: TGCGCCAGCAGCTTGGGAGAGGGAAGGGCCGAGACCCAGTACTTC.

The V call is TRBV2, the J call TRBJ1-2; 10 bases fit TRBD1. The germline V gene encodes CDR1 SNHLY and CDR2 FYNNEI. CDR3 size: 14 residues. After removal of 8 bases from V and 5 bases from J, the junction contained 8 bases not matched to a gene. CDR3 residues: CASSAGTGDYGYTF. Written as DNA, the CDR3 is TGTGCCAGCTCGGCCGGGACAGGGGATTATGGCTACACCTTC.

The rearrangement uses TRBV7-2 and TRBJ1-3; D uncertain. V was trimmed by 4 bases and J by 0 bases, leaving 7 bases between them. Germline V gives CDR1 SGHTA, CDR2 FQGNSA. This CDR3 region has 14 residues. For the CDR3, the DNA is TGTGCCAGCAGCTCCCAGGTCTCTGGAAACACCATATATTTT. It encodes CASSSQVSGNTIYF.

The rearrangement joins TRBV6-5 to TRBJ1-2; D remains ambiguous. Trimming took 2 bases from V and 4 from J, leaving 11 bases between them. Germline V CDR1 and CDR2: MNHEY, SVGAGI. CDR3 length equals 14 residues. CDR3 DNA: TGTGCCAGCAGTTACCGTTGGGCCCCCTATGGCTACACCTTC. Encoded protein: CASSYRWAPYGYTF.

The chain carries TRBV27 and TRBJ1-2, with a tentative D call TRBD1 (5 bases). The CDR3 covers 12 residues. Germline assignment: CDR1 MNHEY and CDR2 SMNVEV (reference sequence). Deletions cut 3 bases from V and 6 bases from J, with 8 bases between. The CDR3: CASSFGGNGYTF. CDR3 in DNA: TGTGCCAGCAGTTTCGGGGGTAATGGCTACACCTTC.

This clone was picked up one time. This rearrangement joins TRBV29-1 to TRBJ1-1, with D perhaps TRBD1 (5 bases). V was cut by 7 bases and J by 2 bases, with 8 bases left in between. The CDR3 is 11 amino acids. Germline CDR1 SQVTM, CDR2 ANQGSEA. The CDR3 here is CSGQGNTEAFF. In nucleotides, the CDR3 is TGCAGCGGGCAGGGCAACACTGAAGCTTTCTTT.

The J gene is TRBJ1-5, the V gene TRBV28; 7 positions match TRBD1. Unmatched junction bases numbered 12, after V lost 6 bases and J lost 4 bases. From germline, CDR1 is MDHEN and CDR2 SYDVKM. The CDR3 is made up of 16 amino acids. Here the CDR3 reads CASREAAGGPNQPQHF. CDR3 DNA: TGTGCCAGCAGGGAAGCGGCAGGGGGACCGAATCAGCCCCAGCATTTT. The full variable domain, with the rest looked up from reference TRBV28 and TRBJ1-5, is DVKVTQSSRYLVKRTGEKVFLECVQDMDHENMFWYRQDPGLGLRLIYFSYDVKMKEKGDIPEGYSVSREKKERFSLILESASTNQTSMYLCASREAAGGPNQPQHFGDGTRLSIL.

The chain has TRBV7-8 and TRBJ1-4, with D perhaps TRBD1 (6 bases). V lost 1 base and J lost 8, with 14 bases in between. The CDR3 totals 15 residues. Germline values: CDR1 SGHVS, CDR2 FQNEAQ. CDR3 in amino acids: CASSLVLQGREKLFF. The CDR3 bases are TGTGCCAGCAGCTTAGTGTTGCAGGGGCGGGAAAAACTGTTTTTT.

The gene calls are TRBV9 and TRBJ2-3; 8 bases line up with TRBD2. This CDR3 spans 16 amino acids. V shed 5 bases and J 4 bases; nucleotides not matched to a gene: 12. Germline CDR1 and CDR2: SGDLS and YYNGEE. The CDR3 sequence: CASSFSGGGKADTQYF. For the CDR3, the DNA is TGTGCCAGCAGTTTCAGTGGCGGGGGGAAAGCAGATACGCAGTATTTT.

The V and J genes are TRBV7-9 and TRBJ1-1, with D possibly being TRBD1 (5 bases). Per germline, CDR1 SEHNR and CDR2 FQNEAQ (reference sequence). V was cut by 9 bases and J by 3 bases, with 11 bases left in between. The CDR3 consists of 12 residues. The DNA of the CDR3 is TGTGCCAGTCAATCGGGGGACACTGAAGCTTTCTTT. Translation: CASQSGDTEAFF.

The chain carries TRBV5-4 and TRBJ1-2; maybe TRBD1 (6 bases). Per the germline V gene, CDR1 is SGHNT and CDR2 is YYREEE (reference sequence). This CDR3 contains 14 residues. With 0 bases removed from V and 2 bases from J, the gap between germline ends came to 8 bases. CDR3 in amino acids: CASSLVGGNYGYTF. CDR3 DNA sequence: TGTGCCAGCAGCTTGGTTGGGGGCAACTATGGCTACACCTTC. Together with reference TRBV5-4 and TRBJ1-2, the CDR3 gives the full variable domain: ETGVTQSPTHLIKTRGQQVTLRCSSQSGHNTVSWYQQALGQGPQFIFQYYREEENGRGNFPPRFSGLQFPNYSSELNVNALELDDSALYLCASSLVGGNYGYTFGSGTRLTVV.

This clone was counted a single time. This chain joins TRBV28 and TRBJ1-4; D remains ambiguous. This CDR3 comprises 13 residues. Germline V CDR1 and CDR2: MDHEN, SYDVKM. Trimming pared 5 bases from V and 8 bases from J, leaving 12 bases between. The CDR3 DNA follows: TGTGCCAGCAGTCCTTCCGGTTGGGAAAAACTGTTTTTT. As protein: CASSPSGWEKLFF.

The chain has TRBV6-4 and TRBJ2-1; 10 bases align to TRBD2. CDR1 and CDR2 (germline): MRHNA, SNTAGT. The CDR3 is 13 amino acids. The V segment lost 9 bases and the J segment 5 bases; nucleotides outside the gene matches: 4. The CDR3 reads CASSGGSHNEQFF. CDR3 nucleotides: TGTGCCAGTAGCGGGGGGTCACACAATGAGCAGTTCTTC.

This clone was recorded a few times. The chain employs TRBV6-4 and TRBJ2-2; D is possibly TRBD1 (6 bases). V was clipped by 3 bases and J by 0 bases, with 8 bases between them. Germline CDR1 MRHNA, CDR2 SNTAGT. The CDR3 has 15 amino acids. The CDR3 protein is CASSEGTSNTGELFF. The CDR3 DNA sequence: TGTGCCAGCAGTGAAGGGACATCGAACACCGGGGAGCTGTTTTTT.

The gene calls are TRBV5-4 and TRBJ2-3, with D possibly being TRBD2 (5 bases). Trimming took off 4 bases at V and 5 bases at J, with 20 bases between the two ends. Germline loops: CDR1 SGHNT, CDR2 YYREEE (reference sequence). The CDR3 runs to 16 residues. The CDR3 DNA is TGTGCCAGCAGCCCCCCCGGGGTTGACCCGGGAGATACGCAGTATTTT. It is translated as CASSPPGVDPGDTQYF.

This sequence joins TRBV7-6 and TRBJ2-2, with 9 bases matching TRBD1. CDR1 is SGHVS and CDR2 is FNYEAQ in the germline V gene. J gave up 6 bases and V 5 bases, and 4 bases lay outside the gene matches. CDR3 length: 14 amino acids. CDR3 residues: CASSPTGGPGELFF. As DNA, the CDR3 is TGTGCCAGCAGCCCAACAGGGGGCCCCGGGGAGCTGTTTTTT.